A selection of T cell receptor beta chains follows, all from one sample in a study of blood T cell repertoires in COVID-19. TCRdb's table, derived via immunoSEQ multiplex PCR, lists solely in-frame clones and lacks some. Of a few hundred thousand clones in the sample, over 80% are singletons; the top ten hold roughly 5%. The sequenced sample was peripheral blood. Source of these receptors: a human donor in a cohort sampled during active COVID-19. Each CDR3 is given with its conserved first and last residue. A D gene is named only where the DNA matches it firmly. Only some rows state a clone size, as once, few, many or a class for expanded clones.

clone size | J gene | V gene | D gene | CDR3 DNA | CDR3 protein
. | TRBJ2-7 | TRBV5-4 | . | TGTGCCAGCAGCTTAGAGTCAGGGTTCTACGAGCAGTACTTC | CASSLESGFYEQYF
few | TRBJ1-4 | TRBV6-5 | TRBD1 | TGTGCCAGCAGGCGGACAGGGTTTAGCGAAAAACTGTTTTTT | CASRRTGFSEKLFF
. | TRBJ2-5 | TRBV27 | TRBD2 | TGTGCCAGCAGTTTGGTTTCTAGCGGGAAAGAGACCCAGTACTTC | CASSLVSSGKETQYF
. | TRBJ2-4 | TRBV4-3 | TRBD1 | TGCGCCAGCAGCCCGTGGACAGGGATGGCGGCCAAAAACATTCAGTACTTC | CASSPWTGMAAKNIQYF
many | TRBJ1-1 | TRBV6-5 | . | TGTGCCAGCAGTTACTCCCAGGCAAACACTGAAGCTTTCTTT | CASSYSQANTEAFF
. | TRBJ2-3 | TRBV6-2/TRBV6-3 | . | TGTGCCAGCAGCTCCGGGACTCCACGAGATACGCAGTATTTT | CASSSGTPRDTQYF
once | TRBJ2-5 | TRBV5-4 | . | TGTGCCTGGGGCCTAGGGGAGACCCAGTACTTC | CAWGLGETQYF
few | TRBJ2-7 | TRBV28 | . | TGTGCCAGCAGTTTTCTACACGAGCAGTACTTC | CASSFLHEQYF
. | TRBJ2-1 | TRBV7-2 | TRBD2 | TGTGCCAGCAGCTTAGAAAGCGGGAGGGCCTTTTATCTGTTCTTC | CASSLESGRAFYLFF
. | TRBJ2-7 | TRBV5-6 | . | TGTGCCAGCAGCTTCGACAGGGGAGGGTTAAAGTACTTC | CASSFDRGGLKYF
. | TRBJ2-1 | TRBV24-1 | . | TGTGCCACAACGGGGGATTGGGACAATGAGCAGTTCTTC | CATTGDWDNEQFF
once | TRBJ1-2 | TRBV11-2 | . | TGTGCCAGCAGCTTCACCGGGGCTAACTATGGCTACACCTTC | CASSFTGANYGYTF
. | TRBJ2-1 | TRBV24-1 | TRBD1 | TGTGCCACCAGTGACCGGGACAGGGACTACAATGAGCAGTTCTTC | CATSDRDRDYNEQFF
few | TRBJ1-5 | TRBV5-5 | TRBD1 | TGTGCCAGCAGCTTGGTTGTGACAGGGGGTTATCAGCCCCAGCATTTT | CASSLVVTGGYQPQHF
. | TRBJ2-7 | TRBV11-2 | . | TGTGCCAGCAGCTTAGAGACTCCCTTCGAGCAGTACTTC | CASSLETPFEQYF
. | TRBJ2-7 | TRBV11-3 | TRBD2 | TGTGCCAGCAGCTTCCATCGGACTAGCGGGAGTCGCGAGCAGTACTTC | CASSFHRTSGSREQYF
. | TRBJ1-4 | TRBV4-3 | TRBD1 | TGCGCCAGCAGCCTTAAGTGGACAGGGGGATTAGGGGATAATGAAAAACTGTTTTTT | CASSLKWTGGLGDNEKLFF
. | TRBJ2-5 | TRBV19 | TRBD1 | TGTGCCAGTAGTGACACAGGGGTCGAGACCCAGTACTTC | CASSDTGVETQYF
. | TRBJ2-1 | TRBV6-5 | TRBD1 | TGTGCCAGCGCCTCAGGGGGCTTCTACAATGAGCAGTTCTTC | CASASGGFYNEQFF
. | TRBJ2-1 | TRBV21-1 | . | TGTGCCAGCAGCAAACCCGGCCTAGCGGGAGGCAGCTCCTACAATGAGCAGTTCTTC | CASSKPGLAGGSSYNEQFF
. | TRBJ2-4 | TRBV28 | TRBD1 | TGTGCCAGCAAGACAGGGCGGGCCAAAAACATTCAGTACTTC | CASKTGRAKNIQYF
. | TRBJ2-7 | TRBV5-1 | TRBD2 | TGCGCCAGCAGATCTGGACTAGCGGGAGCCAAAAGCTCCTACGAGCAGTACTTC | CASRSGLAGAKSSYEQYF
. | TRBJ1-6 | TRBV27 | TRBD1 | TGTGCCAGCAGCATACAGGGGCCCTATAATTCACCCCTCCACTTT | CASSIQGPYNSPLHF
. | TRBJ2-6 | TRBV4-2 | TRBD1 | TGTGCCAGCAGCCCGACAGGGGTTCCCCTCTCTGGGGCCAACGTCCTGACTTTC | CASSPTGVPLSGANVLTF
. | TRBJ2-5 | TRBV18 | TRBD1 | TGTGCCAGCTCACCGGTACAGGGGAAGGAGACCCAGTACTTC | CASSPVQGKETQYF
. | TRBJ1-1 | TRBV5-5 | . | TGTGCCAGCAGCTTGACAGGGTCGGTGATCGAAGCTTTCTTT | CASSLTGSVIEAFF